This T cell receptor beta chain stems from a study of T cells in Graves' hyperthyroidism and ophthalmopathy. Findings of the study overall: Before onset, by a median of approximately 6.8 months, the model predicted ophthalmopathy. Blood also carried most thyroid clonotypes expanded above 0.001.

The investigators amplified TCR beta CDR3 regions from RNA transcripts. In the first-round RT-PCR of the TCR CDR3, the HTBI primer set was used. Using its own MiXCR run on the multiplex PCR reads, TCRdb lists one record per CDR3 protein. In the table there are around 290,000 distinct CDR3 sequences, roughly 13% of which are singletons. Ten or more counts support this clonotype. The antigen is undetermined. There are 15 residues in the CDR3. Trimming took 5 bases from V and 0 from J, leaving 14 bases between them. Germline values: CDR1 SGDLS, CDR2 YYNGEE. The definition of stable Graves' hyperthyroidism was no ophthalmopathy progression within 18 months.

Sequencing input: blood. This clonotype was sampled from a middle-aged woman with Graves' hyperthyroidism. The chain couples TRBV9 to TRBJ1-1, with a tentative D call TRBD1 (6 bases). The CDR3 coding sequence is TGTGCCAGCAGTGTAACGGGGGACATGAACACTGAAGCTTTCTTT. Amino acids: CASSVTGDMNTEAFF.